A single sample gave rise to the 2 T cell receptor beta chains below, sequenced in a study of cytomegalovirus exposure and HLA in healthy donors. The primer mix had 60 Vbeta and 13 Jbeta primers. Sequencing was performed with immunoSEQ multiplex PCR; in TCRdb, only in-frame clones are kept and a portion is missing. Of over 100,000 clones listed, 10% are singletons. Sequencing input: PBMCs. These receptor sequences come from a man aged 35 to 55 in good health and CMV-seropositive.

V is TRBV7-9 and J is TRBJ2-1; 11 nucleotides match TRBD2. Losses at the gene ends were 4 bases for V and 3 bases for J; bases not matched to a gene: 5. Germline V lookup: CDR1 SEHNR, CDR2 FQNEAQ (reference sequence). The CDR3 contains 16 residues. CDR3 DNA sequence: TGTGCCAGCAGCTCTCCGACTAGCGGGGACTACAATGAGCAGTTCTTC. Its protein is CASSSPTSGDYNEQFF.

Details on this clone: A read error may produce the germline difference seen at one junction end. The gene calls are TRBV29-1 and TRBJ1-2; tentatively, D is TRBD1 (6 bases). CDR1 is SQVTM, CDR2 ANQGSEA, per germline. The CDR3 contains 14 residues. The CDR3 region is CSVYGGGPYYGYAF. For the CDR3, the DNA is TGCAGCGTCTATGGCGGGGGCCCTTACTATGGCTACGCCTTC.